Following are 13 T cell receptor beta chains from one sample sequenced in a study of T cells after yellow fever vaccination. A single record per CDR3 protein comes from TCRdb applying MiXCR to the 5' RACE reads. The sample lists about 630,000 distinct CDR3 sequences, about 12% seen once, with about 16% in the top ten. Sequences were derived from PBMCs, sampled on the day of the yellow fever booster vaccination. The receptor source for this set is a man younger than 40 who received the YFV17D yellow fever vaccine.

This clonotype occurred a few times. The chain combines TRBV15 with TRBJ2-2, with a weak D call TRBD2 (5 bases). Trimming took off 8 bases at V and 6 bases at J, with 16 bases between the two ends. The CDR3 is made up of 14 amino acids. Per the germline V gene, CDR1 is LNHNV and CDR2 is YYDKDF (reference sequence). CDR3 DNA sequence: TGTGCCACCCGCCGAGGACTGGTTGCCGGGGAGCTGTTTTTT. It specifies CATRRGLVAGELFF.

The rearrangement links TRBV4-2 to TRBJ2-7, with D possibly TRBD2 on 6 matching bases. The ends were cut back, 1 base at V and 5 bases at J, with 12 bases in the middle. The CDR3 totals 14 residues. Germline CDR1 LGHNA, CDR2 YNFKEQ. The CDR3 loop reads CASSQVGTLNEQYF. CDR3 DNA sequence: TGTGCCAGCAGCCAAGTTGGGACTCTAAACGAGCAGTACTTC.

The rearrangement links TRBV29-1 to TRBJ1-4; a possible D gene is TRBD1 (6 bases). The CDR3 extends over 12 amino acids. The germline V and J ends were trimmed by 6 bases and 7 bases, with 12 bases remaining between them. Germline CDR1 is SQVTM and CDR2 is ANQGSEA. The CDR3 region is CSVAGQSEKLFF. The DNA of the CDR3 is TGCAGCGTGGCTGGACAGTCTGAAAAACTGTTTTTT.

The gene calls are TRBV7-9 and TRBJ1-2; possibly TRBD1 for D (6 bases). Trimming left V 5 bases short and J 0 bases short, with 13 bases between. The germline CDR1 and CDR2 sequences are SEHNR and FQNEAQ (reference sequence). This CDR3 is 15 amino acids long. The CDR3 DNA is TGTGCCAGCAGCCAACTCCGACAGGCTAACTATGGCTACACCTTC. Its protein is CASSQLRQANYGYTF.

This clonotype appeared a few times. This sequence joins TRBV2 and TRBJ2-2; 11 bases map to TRBD2. The CDR3 spans 17 residues. V dropped 7 bases and J dropped 4; count of bases not matched to a gene: 11. Germline V gives CDR1 SNHLY, CDR2 FYNNEI. CDR3 sequence (DNA): TGTGCCAGCACGGCGCACACTAGCGGGAGTTTCACCGGGGAGCTGTTTTTT. This codes for CASTAHTSGSFTGELFF.

V and J are TRBV20-1 and TRBJ2-1; TRBD2 agrees at 9 bases. This CDR3 contains 15 residues. CDR1 DFQATT and CDR2 SNEGSKA come from the germline V gene (reference sequence). V trimming: 0 bases; J trimming: 6 bases; junction bases outside the gene matches: 6. DNA of the CDR3: TGCAGTGCTAGAGACCTAGCGGGGCCCCCCAATGAGCAGTTCTTC. It is translated as CSARDLAGPPNEQFF.

In its sample, this clonotype was seen many times. The chain joins TRBV18 to TRBJ1-6; D remains ambiguous. CDR1 is KGHSH and CDR2 is LQKENI in the germline V gene. Between the trimmed V and J ends, which lost 0 bases and 7 bases, there was a span of 1 base. This CDR3 spans 12 amino acids. CDR3 sequence (DNA): TGTGCCAGCTCACCACCCAATTCACCCCTCCACTTT. Translation: CASSPPNSPLHF.

This clonotype has a count of ten or more. This sequence joins TRBV11-2 and TRBJ2-7; D tentatively fits TRBD1 or TRBD2 (6 bases each). Germline V CDR1 and CDR2: SGHAT, FQNNGV. This CDR3 is 15 amino acids long. V was clipped by 5 bases and J by 5 bases, with 19 bases between them. The CDR3, as DNA: TGTGCCAGCAGCCCTCGTGACAGGCGGGGCCACGAGCAGTACTTC. Amino acid sequence: CASSPRDRRGHEQYF.

This chain connects TRBV7-9 to TRBJ2-1, with TRBD2 matching 9 bases. Germline lookup yields CDR1 SEHNR and CDR2 FQNEAQ (reference sequence). V trimming: 5 bases; J trimming: 6 bases; junction bases outside the gene matches: 8. CDR3 size: 15 residues. The CDR3 loop is CASSGLSGRTNEQFF. The CDR3 DNA follows: TGTGCCAGCAGCGGCCTCAGCGGGAGGACCAATGAGCAGTTCTTC.

V is TRBV29-1 and J is TRBJ2-2; D is possibly TRBD1 (5 bases). Trimming shortened V by 4 bases and J by 3 bases, and 9 bases separated the two germline ends. The CDR3 spans 13 residues. Germline V lookup: CDR1 SQVTM, CDR2 ANQGSEA. The CDR3 protein is CSVVRRDTGELFF. The DNA of the CDR3 is TGCAGCGTTGTCCGCAGGGACACCGGGGAGCTGTTTTTT.

As DNA, the CDR3 is TGCGCCAGCAGCGGCGGGAGTACATACCAAGAGACCCAGTACTTC. This codes for CASSGGSTYQETQYF. V gene TRBV5-1 combines with J gene TRBJ2-5; 7 bases are shared with TRBD2. CDR3 length: 15 residues. Germline V gene data show CDR1 as SGHRS and CDR2 as YFSETQ. V shed 4 bases, J shed 0 bases, and the junction held 6 bases outside the gene matches.

The chain carries TRBV20-1 and TRBJ1-5, with D tentatively TRBD1 (6 bases). CDR3 length equals 15 residues. Trimming removed 6 bases at V and 1 base at J, with 16 bases between. Germline V gene lookup returns CDR1 DFQATT and CDR2 SNEGSKA (reference sequence). In DNA, the CDR3 is TGCAGTGCCCTGACAGGTGGGGGGAGCAATCAGCCCCAGCATTTT. Protein product: CSALTGGGSNQPQHF.

This clonotype was observed a handful of times. The chain has TRBV27 and TRBJ1-2; tentative D call: TRBD1 (5 bases). The V end was cut by 7 bases, the J end by 8 bases, with 14 bases between. Per the germline V gene, CDR1 is MNHEY and CDR2 is SMNVEV (reference sequence). The CDR3 covers 12 residues. CDR3 in DNA: TGTGCCAGCACTAGATGTACAGGAGGCTACACCTTC. This translates into CASTRCTGGYTF.